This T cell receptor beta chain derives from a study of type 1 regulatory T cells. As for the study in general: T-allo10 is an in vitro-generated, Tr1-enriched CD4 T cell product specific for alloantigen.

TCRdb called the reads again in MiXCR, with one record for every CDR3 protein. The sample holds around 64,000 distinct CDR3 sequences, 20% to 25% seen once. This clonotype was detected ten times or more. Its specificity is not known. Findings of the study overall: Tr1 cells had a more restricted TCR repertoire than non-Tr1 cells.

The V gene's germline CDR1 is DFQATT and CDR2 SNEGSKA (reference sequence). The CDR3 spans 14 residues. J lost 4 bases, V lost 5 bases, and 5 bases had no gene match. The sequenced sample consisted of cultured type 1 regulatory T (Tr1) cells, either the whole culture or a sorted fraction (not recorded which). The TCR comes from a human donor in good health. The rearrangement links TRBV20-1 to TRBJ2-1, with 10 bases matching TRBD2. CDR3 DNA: TGCAGTGCTTCTACTAGCGGGAAGTACAATGAGCAGTTCTTC. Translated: CSASTSGKYNEQFF.